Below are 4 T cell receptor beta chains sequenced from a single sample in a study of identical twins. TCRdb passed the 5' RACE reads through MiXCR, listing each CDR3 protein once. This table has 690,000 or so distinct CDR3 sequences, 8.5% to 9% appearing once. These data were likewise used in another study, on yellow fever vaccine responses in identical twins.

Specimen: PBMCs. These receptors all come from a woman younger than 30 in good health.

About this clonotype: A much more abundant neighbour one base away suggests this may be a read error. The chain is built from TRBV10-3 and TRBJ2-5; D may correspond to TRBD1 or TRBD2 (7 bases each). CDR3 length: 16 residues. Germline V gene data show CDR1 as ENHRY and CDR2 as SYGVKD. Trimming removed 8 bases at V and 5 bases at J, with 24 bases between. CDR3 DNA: TGTGCCATCGGAGCCCCGAGGGGGCAGGGAGGGGAGACCCAGTACTTC. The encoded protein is CAIGAPRGQGGETQYF.

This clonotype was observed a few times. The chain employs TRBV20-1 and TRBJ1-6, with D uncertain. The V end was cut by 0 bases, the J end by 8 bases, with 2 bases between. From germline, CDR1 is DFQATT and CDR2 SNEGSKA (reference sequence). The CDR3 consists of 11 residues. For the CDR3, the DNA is TGCAGTGCTAGAGAATATTCACCCCTCCACTTT. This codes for CSAREYSPLHF.

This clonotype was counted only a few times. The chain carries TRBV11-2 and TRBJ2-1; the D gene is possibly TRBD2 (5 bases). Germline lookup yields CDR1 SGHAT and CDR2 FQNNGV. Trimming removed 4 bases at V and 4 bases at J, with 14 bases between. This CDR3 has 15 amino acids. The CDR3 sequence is CASSYGVARYNEQFF. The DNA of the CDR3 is TGTGCCAGCAGCTACGGTGTAGCGCGGTACAATGAGCAGTTCTTC.

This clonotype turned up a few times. CDR3 protein: CASSSINEQFF. Here the CDR3 DNA reads TGTGCCAGCAGCTCGATCAATGAGCAGTTCTTC. The chain couples TRBV7-2 to TRBJ2-1; D remains unclear. The CDR3 runs 11 residues. Deletions cut 4 bases from V and 6 bases from J, with 4 bases between. CDR1 is SGHTA and CDR2 is FQGNSA in the germline V gene.